This entry concerns a single T cell receptor (beta chain). Repertoires were generated with immunoSEQ multiplex PCR, while TCRdb's copy carries only in-frame clones and drops some. The sample yields roughly 100,000 clones, 70% to 80% seen once. The sample belongs to a study of blood T cell repertoires in COVID-19. Study context: Samples taken during acute and convalescent COVID-19 were collected in the United States, Italy and Spain.

Seattle's enrolled individuals joined amid active infection and were then monitored longitudinally. Germline CDR1 and CDR2: MDHEN and SYDVKM. The J segment lost 9 bases and the V segment lost 5 bases, leaving 13 bases of the junction unmatched. The CDR3 totals 14 residues. The sequence derives from a man older than 75 with COVID-19, enrolled during active disease. The sequenced sample consisted of peripheral blood. The J gene is TRBJ2-7, the V gene TRBV28, with 7 bases aligning to TRBD2. The chain's CDR3 is CASSPGTTPRGQYF. DNA of the CDR3: TGTGCCAGCAGTCCTGGGACTACCCCGCGCGGGCAGTACTTC.